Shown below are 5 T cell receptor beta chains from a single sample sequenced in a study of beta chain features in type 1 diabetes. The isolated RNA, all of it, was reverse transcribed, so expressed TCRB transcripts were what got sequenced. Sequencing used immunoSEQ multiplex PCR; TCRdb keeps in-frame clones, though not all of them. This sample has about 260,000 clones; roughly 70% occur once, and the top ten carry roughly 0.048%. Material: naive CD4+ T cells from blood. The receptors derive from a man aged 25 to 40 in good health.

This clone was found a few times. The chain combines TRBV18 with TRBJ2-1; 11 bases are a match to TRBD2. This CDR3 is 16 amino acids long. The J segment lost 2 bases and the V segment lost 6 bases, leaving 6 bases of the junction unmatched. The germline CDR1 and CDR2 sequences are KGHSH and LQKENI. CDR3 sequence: CASSPSLAGAYNEQFF. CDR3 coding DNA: TGTGCCAGCTCGCCCTCACTAGCGGGAGCCTACAATGAGCAGTTCTTC.

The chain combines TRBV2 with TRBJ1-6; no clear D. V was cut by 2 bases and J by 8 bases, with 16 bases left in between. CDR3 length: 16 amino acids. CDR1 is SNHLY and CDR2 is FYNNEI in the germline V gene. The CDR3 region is CASSESGGQSHSPLHF. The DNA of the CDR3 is TGTGCCAGCAGTGAATCAGGAGGCCAGTCCCATTCACCCCTCCACTTT.

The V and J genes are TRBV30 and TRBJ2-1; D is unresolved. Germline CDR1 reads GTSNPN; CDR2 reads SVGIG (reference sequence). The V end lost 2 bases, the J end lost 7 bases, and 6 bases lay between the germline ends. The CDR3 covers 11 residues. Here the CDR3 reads CAWSTENEQFF. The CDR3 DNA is TGTGCCTGGAGTACAGAAAATGAGCAGTTCTTC.

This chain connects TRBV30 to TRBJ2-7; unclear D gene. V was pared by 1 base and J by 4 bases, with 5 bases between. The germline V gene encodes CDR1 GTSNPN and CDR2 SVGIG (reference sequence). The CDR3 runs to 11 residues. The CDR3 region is CAWSGLYEQYF. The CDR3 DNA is TGTGCCTGGAGTGGGTTGTACGAGCAGTACTTC.

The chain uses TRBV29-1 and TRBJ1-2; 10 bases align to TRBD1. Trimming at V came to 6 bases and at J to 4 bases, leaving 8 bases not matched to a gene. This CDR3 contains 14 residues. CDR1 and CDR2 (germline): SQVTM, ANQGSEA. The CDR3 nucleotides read TGCAGCGTCCAACCGGGACAGGGGTCCTATGGCTACACCTTC. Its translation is CSVQPGQGSYGYTF.